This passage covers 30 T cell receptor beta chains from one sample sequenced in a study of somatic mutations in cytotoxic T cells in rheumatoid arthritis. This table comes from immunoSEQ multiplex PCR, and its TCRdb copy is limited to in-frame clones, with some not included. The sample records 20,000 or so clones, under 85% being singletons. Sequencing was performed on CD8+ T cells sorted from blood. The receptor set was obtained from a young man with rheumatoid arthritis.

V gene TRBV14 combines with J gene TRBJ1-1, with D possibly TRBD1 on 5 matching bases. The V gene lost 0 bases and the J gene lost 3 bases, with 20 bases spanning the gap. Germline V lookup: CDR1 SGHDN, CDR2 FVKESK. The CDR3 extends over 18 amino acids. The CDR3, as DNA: TGTGCCAGCAGCCAAGATCGGCCAGGGTCCATCCTGGACACTGAAGCTTTCTTT. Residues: CASSQDRPGSILDTEAFF.

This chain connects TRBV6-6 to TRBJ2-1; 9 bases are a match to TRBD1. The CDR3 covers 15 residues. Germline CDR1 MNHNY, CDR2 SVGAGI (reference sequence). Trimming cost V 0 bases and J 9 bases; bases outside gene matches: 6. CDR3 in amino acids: CASSYSGTGSREQFF. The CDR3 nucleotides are TGTGCCAGCAGTTACTCAGGGACAGGGTCGCGTGAGCAGTTCTTC.

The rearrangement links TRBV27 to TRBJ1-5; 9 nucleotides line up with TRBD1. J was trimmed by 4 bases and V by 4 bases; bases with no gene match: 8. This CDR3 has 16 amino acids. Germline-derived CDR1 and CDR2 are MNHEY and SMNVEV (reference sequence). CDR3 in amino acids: CASSSLGTGWNQPQHF. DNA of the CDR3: TGTGCCAGCAGTTCCCTAGGGACAGGGTGGAATCAGCCCCAGCATTTT.

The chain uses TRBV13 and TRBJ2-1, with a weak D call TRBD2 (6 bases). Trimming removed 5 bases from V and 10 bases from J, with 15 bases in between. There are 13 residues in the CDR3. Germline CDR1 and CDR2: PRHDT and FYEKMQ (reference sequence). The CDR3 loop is CASSPGTVREQFF. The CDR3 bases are TGTGCCAGCAGCCCCGGGACTGTCAGGGAGCAGTTCTTC.

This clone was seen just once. The CDR3 region has the DNA TGCGCCAGCAGCCAAGGCGCAGGAACATACGAGCAGTACTTC. It specifies CASSQGAGTYEQYF. The chain couples TRBV4-1 to TRBJ2-7; D unresolved. The CDR3 is made up of 14 amino acids. Per germline, CDR1 MGHRA and CDR2 YSYEKL. V lost 1 base to trimming and J lost 4 bases, with 11 bases between them.

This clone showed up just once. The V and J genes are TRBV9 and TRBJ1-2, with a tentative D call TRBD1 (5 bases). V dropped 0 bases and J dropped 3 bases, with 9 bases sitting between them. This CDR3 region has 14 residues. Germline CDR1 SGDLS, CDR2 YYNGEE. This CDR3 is CASSVGVRDYGYTF. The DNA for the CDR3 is TGTGCCAGCAGCGTAGGAGTCAGGGACTATGGCTACACCTTC.

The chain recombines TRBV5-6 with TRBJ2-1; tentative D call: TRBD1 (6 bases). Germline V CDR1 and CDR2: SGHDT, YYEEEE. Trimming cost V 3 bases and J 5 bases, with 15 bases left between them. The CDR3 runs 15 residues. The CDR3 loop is CASSSGQWGHNEQFF. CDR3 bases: TGTGCCAGCAGCTCCGGACAGTGGGGTCACAATGAGCAGTTCTTC.

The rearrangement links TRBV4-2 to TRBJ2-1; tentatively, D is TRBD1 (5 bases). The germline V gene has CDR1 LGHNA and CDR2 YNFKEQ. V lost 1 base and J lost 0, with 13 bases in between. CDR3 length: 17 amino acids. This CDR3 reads CASSQGGRISSYNEQFF. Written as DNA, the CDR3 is TGTGCCAGCAGCCAAGGGGGCAGAATTAGCTCCTACAATGAGCAGTTCTTC.

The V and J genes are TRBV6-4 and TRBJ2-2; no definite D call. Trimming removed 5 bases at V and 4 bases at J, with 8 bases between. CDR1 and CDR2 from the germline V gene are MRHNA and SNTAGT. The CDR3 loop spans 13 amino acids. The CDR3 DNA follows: TGTGCCAGCAGTAATAAGCCCACCGGGGAGCTGTTTTTT. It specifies CASSNKPTGELFF.

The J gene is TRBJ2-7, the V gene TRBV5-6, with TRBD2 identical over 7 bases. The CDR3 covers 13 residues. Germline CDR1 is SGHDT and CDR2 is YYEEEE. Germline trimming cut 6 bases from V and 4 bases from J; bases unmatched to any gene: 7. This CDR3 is CASTGTGGYEQYF. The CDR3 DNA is TGTGCCAGCACCGGGACCGGGGGGTACGAGCAGTACTTC.

The CDR3 spells CASSRQGFSYEQYF. DNA for the CDR3: TGTGCCAGCAGTAGGCAGGGTTTCTCCTACGAGCAGTACTTC. The chain uses TRBV6-5 and TRBJ2-7, with TRBD1 as a possible D gene (5 bases). Trimming took 5 bases from V and 0 from J, leaving 11 bases between them. This CDR3 spans 14 amino acids. The germline CDR1 and CDR2 sequences are MNHEY and SVGAGI.

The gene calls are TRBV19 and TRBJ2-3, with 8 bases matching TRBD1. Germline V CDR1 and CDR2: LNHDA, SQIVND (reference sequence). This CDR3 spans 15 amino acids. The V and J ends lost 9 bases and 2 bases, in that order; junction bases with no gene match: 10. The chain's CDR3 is CASSPGTGFTDTQYF. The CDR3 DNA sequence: TGTGCCAGCTCCCCCGGGACAGGATTCACAGATACGCAGTATTTT.

CDR3 sequence reads: CASSQEWSTGTNEQYF. The CDR3 bases are TGCGCCAGCAGCCAAGAATGGTCAACGGGGACGAACGAGCAGTACTTC. The chain employs TRBV4-3 and TRBJ2-7; the D gene could be TRBD1 or TRBD2 (5 bases each). Trimming pared 0 bases from V and 5 bases from J, leaving 17 bases between. Per germline, CDR1 LGHNA and CDR2 YSLEER. The CDR3 loop spans 16 amino acids.

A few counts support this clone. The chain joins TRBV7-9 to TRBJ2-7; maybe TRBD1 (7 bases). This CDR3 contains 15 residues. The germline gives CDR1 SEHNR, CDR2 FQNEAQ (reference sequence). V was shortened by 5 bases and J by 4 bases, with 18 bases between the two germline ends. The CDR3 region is CASSPSLTGRYEQYF. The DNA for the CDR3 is TGTGCCAGCAGCCCGTCTCTGACAGGGAGGTACGAGCAGTACTTC.

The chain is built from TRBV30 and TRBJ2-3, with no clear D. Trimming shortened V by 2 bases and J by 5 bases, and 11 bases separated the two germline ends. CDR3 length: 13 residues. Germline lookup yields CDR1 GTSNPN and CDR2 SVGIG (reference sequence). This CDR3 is CAWSYLGGDTQYF. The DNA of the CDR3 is TGTGCCTGGAGTTACCTCGGTGGAGATACGCAGTATTTT.

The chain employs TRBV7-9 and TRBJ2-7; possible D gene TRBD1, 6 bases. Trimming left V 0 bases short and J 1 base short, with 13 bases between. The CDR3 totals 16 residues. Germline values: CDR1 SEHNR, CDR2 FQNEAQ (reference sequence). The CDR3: CASSLATGQRSYEQYF. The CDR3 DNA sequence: TGTGCCAGCAGCTTAGCCACCGGACAGAGGTCCTACGAGCAGTACTTC.

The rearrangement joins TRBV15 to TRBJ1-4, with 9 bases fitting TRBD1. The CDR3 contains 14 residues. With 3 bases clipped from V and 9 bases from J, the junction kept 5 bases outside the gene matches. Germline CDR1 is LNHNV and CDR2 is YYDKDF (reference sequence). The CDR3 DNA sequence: TGTGCCACCAGCAGGAGGACAGGGGATAAAAAACTGTTTTTT. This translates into CATSRRTGDKKLFF.

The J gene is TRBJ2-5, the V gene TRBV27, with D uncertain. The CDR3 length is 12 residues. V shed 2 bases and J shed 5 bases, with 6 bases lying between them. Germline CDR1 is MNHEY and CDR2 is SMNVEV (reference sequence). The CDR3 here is CASSLARETQYF. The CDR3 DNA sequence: TGTGCCAGCAGTTTAGCGAGGGAGACCCAGTACTTC.

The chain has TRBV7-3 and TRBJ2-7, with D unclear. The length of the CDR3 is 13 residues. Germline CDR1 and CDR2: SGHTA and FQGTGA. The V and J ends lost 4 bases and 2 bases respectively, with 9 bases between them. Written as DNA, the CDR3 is TGTGCCAGCAGCTACGGGCCGACCTACGAGCAGTACTTC. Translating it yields CASSYGPTYEQYF.

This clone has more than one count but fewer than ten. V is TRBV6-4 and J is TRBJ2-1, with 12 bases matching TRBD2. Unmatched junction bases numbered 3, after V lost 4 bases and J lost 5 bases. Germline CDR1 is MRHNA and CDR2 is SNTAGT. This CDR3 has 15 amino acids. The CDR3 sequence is CASSGLAGANNEQFF. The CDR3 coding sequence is TGTGCCAGCAGTGGACTAGCGGGGGCCAACAATGAGCAGTTCTTC.

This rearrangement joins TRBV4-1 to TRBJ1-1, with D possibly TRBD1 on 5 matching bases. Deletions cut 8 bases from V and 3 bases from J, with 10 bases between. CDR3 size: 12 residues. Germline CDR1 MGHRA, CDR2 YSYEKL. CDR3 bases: TGCGCCAGCCGAACGGGGGACACTGAAGCTTTCTTT. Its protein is CASRTGDTEAFF.

CDR3 bases: TGTGCCAGCAGTTTGGTAGCGTATCCGGACCCCCCTAGCACAGATACGCAGTATTTT. Translating gives CASSLVAYPDPPSTDTQYF. V gene TRBV28 combines with J gene TRBJ2-3; TRBD2 is a possible D gene (5 bases). This CDR3 has 19 amino acids. V lost 3 bases, J lost 0 bases, and 22 bases lay in between. CDR1 and CDR2 from the germline V gene are MDHEN and SYDVKM. The entire variable domain, with the rest obtained from reference TRBV28 and TRBJ2-3, is as follows: DVKVTQSSRYLVKRTGEKVFLECVQDMDHENMFWYRQDPGLGLRLIYFSYDVKMKEKGDIPEGYSVSREKKERFSLILESASTNQTSMYLCASSLVAYPDPPSTDTQYFGPGTRLTVL.

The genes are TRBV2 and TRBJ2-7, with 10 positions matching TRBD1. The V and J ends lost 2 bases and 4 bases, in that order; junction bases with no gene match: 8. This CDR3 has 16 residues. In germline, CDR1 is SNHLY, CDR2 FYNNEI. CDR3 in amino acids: CASSERTGGTIYEQYF. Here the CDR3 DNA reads TGTGCCAGCAGTGAACGGACAGGGGGGACCATTTACGAGCAGTACTTC.

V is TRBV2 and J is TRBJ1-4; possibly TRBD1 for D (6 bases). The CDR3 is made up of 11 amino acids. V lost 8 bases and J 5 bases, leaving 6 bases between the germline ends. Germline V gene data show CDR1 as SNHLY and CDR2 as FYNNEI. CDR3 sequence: CASGGNEKLFF. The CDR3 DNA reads TGTGCCAGCGGGGGCAATGAAAAACTGTTTTTT.

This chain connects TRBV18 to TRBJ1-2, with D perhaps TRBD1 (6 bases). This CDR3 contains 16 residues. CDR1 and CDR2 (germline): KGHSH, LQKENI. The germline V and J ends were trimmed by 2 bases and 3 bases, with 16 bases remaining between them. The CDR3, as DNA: TGTGCCAGCTCACCAATACAGGGTTTTGGGGACTATGGCTACACCTTC. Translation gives CASSPIQGFGDYGYTF.

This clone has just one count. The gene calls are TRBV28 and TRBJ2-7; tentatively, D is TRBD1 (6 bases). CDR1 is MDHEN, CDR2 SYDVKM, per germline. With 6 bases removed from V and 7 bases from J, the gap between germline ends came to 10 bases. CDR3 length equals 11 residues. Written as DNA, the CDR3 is TGTGCCAGCAGCAGGGGCGAGGAGCAGTACTTC. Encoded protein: CASSRGEEQYF.

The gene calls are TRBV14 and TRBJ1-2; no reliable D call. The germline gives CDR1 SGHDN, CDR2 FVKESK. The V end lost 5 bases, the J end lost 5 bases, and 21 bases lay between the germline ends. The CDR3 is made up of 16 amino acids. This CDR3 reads CASSSNLRSVTYGYTF. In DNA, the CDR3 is TGTGCCAGCAGCTCAAACCTTCGCTCAGTCACTTATGGCTACACCTTC.

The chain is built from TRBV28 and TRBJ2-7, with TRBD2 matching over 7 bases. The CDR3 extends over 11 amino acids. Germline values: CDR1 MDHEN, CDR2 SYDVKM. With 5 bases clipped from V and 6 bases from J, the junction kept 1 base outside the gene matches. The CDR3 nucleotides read TGTGCCAGCAGTCTAGCGGCCGAGCAGTACTTC. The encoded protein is CASSLAAEQYF. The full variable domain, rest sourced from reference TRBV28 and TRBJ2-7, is DVKVTQSSRYLVKRTGEKVFLECVQDMDHENMFWYRQDPGLGLRLIYFSYDVKMKEKGDIPEGYSVSREKKERFSLILESASTNQTSMYLCASSLAAEQYFGPGTRLTVT.

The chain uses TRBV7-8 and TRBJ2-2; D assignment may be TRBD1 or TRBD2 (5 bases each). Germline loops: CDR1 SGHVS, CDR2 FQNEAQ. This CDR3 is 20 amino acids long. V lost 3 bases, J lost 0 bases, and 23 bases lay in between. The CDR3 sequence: CASSFPLTAEGLPNTGELFF. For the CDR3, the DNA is TGTGCCAGCAGCTTTCCCCTCACGGCCGAGGGGCTGCCGAACACCGGGGAGCTGTTTTTT.

The CDR3 DNA sequence: TGTGCCAGCGTGGGGACAGGGGGCATCTACGAGCAGTACTTC. It codes for CASVGTGGIYEQYF. The chain links TRBV28 to TRBJ2-7; 12 bases align to TRBD1. The ends lost 8 bases at V and 3 bases at J; junction bases unmatched: 5. Germline lookup yields CDR1 MDHEN and CDR2 SYDVKM. The length of the CDR3 is 14 residues.